Presented here are 4 T cell receptor beta chains from one specimen sequenced in a study of beta chain features in type 1 diabetes. All of the isolated RNA was reverse transcribed, so expressed TCRB transcripts were sequenced. Profiled with immunoSEQ multiplex PCR; TCRdb holds only in-frame clones, not every one. The profile covers 150,000 or so clones, with approximately 9% appearing a single time and 2% to 3% taken by the ten largest. The sample comprised central memory CD4+ T cells from blood. These receptor sequences come from a woman between 18 and 29 years old in good health.

This clone has a handful of counts. J is TRBJ1-1 and V is TRBV2; 7 bases fit TRBD1. CDR3 length: 14 amino acids. The junction had 8 bases not matched to a gene; V was cut back by 5 bases and J by 5 bases. Germline loops: CDR1 SNHLY, CDR2 FYNNEI. CDR3 residues: CASSQQGRGTEAFF. CDR3 nucleotide sequence: TGTGCCAGCAGTCAACAGGGGCGCGGAACTGAAGCTTTCTTT. The whole variable domain, remainder taken from reference TRBV2 and TRBJ1-1, is EPEVTQTPSHQVTQMGQEVILRCVPISNHLYFYWYRQILGQKVEFLVSFYNNEISEKSEIFDDQFSVERPDGSNFTLKIRSTKLEDSAMYFCASSQQGRGTEAFFGQGTRLTVV.

The genes are TRBV2 and TRBJ2-3, with D perhaps matching TRBD1 (5 bases). V lost 8 bases to trimming and J lost 6 bases, with 15 bases between them. The CDR3 is made up of 13 amino acids. Germline loops: CDR1 SNHLY, CDR2 FYNNEI. In nucleotides, the CDR3 is TGTGCCAGCGGCGGCCAGGGCAGGGATACGCAGTATTTT. It is translated as CASGGQGRDTQYF.

This clone has just a few counts. The chain has TRBV5-1 and TRBJ1-2; TRBD1 might be the D (6 bases). This CDR3 is 14 amino acids long. In germline, CDR1 is SGHRS, CDR2 YFSETQ. Trimming removed 2 bases at V and 4 bases at J, with 12 bases between. CDR3 in amino acids: CASSFDRFGYGYTF. The CDR3 DNA sequence: TGCGCCAGCAGCTTTGACAGGTTTGGCTATGGCTACACCTTC.

This chain uses TRBV6-5 with TRBJ2-3; D not certain. Trimming took 2 bases from V and 5 from J, leaving 11 bases between them. Germline CDR1 is MNHEY and CDR2 is SVGAGI. The length of the CDR3 is 14 residues. DNA of the CDR3: TGTGCCAGCAGTTACGGTCCGGTTGGAGATACGCAGTATTTT. It is translated as CASSYGPVGDTQYF.